The clone carrying this TCR beta chain was detected only a few times. Antigen: not known. This sample stems from a study of regulatory T cells in long-lasting Graves disease. Looking at the study overall: More than 5 years of antithyroid drugs with positive TSH receptor antibodies defined persistent Graves' disease.

Time point given: persistent/refractory GD, antithyroid drugs over 5 years with positive TRAb. From PBMCs, RNA was extracted and then used to make the TCR library. Study-level results: The persistent group shared around 2,600 public clonotypes, more than the approximately 890 shared by new patients.

Both iRepertoire HTBI primers and Arm-PCR of CDR3 regions were used to build the TCR beta libraries. Via MiXCR, TCRdb re-called the multiplex PCR reads, giving one row per CDR3 protein. The table lists 600,000 to 800,000 distinct CDR3 sequences, approximately 31% of them singletons. CDR3 length: 16 residues. Germline CDR1 SGHRS, CDR2 YFSETQ. V gave up 0 bases and J gave up 6 bases; unmatched junction bases: 5. Sequenced here: peripheral blood mononuclear cells (PBMCs), sampled when the disease was refractory, from a patient treated with antithyroid drugs. V gene TRBV5-1 combines with J gene TRBJ2-1; 11 nucleotides agree with TRBD2. This TCR was recovered from a female donor with Graves disease. The CDR3 sequence: CASSLASGRKGNEQFF. In DNA form, the CDR3 reads TGCGCCAGCAGCTTGGCTAGCGGGAGGAAAGGCAATGAGCAGTTCTTC.